The clone carrying this TCR beta chain came up a few times. This entry comes from a study of TIL therapy for anti-PD-1-resistant metastatic lung cancer. Study in general: Median tumor PD-L1 proportion score was 5.5% to 6.5%.

Germline V CDR1 and CDR2: LNHDA, SQIVND (reference sequence). V gave up 5 bases and J gave up 4 bases; unmatched junction bases: 5. The CDR3 spans 16 residues. Sequencing used immunoSEQ v3. Profiling relied on immunoSEQ multiplex PCR, and the TCRdb table lists in-frame clones only, not all of them. The sample contains 95,000 or so clones, 65% of which appear only once. Sample time point: pre-treatment sample, taken before nivolumab and TIL therapy. Tumor tissue came from excised metastases, mostly pleural nodules or supraclavicular lymph nodes. The clonotype was recovered from a person between 25 and 79 years old with non-small cell lung cancer. Sequencing used tumor tissue, obtained at baseline. The gene calls are TRBV19 and TRBJ2-1; TRBD2 matches at 13 bases. CDR3 in amino acids: CASSPGTSGMYNEQFF. The CDR3 region has the DNA TGTGCCAGTAGTCCGGGGACTAGCGGGATGTACAATGAGCAGTTCTTC.